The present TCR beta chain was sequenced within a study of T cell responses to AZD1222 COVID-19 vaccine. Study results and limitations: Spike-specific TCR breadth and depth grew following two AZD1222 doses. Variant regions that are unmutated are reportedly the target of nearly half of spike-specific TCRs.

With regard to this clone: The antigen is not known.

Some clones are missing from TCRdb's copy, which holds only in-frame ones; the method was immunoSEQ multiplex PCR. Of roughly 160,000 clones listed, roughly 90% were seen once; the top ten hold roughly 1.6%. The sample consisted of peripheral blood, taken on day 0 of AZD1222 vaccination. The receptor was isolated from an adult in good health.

The chain's CDR3 is CASSLAPTVSAEAFF. The CDR3 DNA sequence: TGTGCCAGCAGCTTAGCGCCGACAGTTAGCGCTGAAGCTTTCTTT. V usage is TRBV7-6 and J usage is TRBJ1-1; possibly TRBD1 for D (5 bases). The length of the CDR3 is 15 residues. Germline-derived CDR1 and CDR2 are SGHVS and FNYEAQ. Trimming left V 0 bases short and J 6 bases short, with 14 bases between.